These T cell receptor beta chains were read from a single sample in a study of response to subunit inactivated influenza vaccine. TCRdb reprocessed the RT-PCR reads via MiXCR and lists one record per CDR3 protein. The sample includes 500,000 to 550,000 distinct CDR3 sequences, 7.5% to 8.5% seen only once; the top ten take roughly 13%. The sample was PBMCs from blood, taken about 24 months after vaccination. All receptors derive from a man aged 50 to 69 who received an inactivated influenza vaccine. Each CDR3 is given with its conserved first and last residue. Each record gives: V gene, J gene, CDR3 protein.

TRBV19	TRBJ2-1	CASSIFSGNYNEQFF
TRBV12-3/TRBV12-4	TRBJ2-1	CASSPGGPNEQFF
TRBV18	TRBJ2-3	CASSRPRQGRADTQYF
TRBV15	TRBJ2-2	CATSEGAIAGELFF
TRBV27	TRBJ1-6	CASSYIQGVNSPLHF
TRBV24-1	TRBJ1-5	CATSGGGGEYGPQHF
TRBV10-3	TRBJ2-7	CAISPGQRHYEQYF
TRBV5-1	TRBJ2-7	CASSLTDRRNPYEQYF
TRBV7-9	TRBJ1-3	CASSFTGMGNTIYF
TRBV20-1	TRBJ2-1	CSAREIPGQGAFRSYNEQFF
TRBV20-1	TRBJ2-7	CSARSTGTSSYEQYF
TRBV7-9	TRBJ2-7	CASSFSPRDSTYEQYF
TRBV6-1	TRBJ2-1	CASDSWKGAKRNEQFF
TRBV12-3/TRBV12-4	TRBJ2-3	CASSPTRTREDTQYF
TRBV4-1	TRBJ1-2	CASSRDQGGYYGYTF
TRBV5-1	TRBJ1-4	CASGPSGNNEKLFF
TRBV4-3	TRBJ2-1	CASSQWGTLGNEQFF
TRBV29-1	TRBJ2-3	CSVDQGPDTQYF
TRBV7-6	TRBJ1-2	CASSLGRDRDFYGYTF
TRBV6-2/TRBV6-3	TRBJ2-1	CASMGVPGLIYNEQFF
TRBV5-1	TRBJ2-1	CASSTGLAVNNEQFF
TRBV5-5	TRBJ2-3	CASSLSATGDNTQYF
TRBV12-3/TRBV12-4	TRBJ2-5	CASSLLTGSNQETQYF
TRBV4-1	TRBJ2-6	CASRPGITGANVLTF
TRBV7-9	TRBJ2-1	CASSHAGTLGYEQFF
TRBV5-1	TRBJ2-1	CASSLGQGLFSYNEQFF
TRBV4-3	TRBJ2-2	CASSQALGPGELFF
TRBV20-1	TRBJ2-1	CSAKGGRARNEQFF
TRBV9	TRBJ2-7	CASSVAGASYEQYF